This entry lists 32 T cell receptor beta chains sequenced from one sample in a study of T cells in Graves' hyperthyroidism and ophthalmopathy. Regions amplified from RNA transcripts were the TCR beta CDR3 regions. The HTBI primer set was used in a first-round RT-PCR of the TCR CDR3. TCRdb reanalysed the multiplex PCR reads using MiXCR and keeps one entry per CDR3 protein. The sample has around 520,000 distinct CDR3 sequences, 13% to 15% seen once. Sequences were obtained from blood. The origin of the receptors is a woman between 18 and 29 years old with Graves' hyperthyroidism.

This clonotype was seen repeatedly, ten times or more. This chain links TRBV6-1 with TRBJ1-2; D gene unclear. Germline V gene data show CDR1 as MNHNS and CDR2 as SASEGT. The CDR3 is 14 amino acids. Trimming stripped 5 bases from V and 4 bases from J, with 14 bases between. The CDR3 DNA sequence: TGTGCCAGCAGTAAGGGAGTAGGGAGCTATGGCTACACCTTC. Its translation: CASSKGVGSYGYTF.

This clonotype was observed at least ten times. V is TRBV3-1 and J is TRBJ2-1, with 8 bases that match TRBD2. V was clipped by 4 bases and J by 5 bases; unmatched bases: 16. Germline CDR1 and CDR2: LGHDT and YNNKEL (reference sequence). This CDR3 is built from 18 residues. CDR3: CASSRLRLSGRRDNEQFF. The CDR3 DNA sequence: TGTGCCAGCAGCCGACTAAGACTAAGCGGGAGACGTGACAATGAGCAGTTCTTC.

This clonotype was picked up many times. The chain carries TRBV19 and TRBJ1-1, with D unclear. CDR1 LNHDA and CDR2 SQIVND come from the germline V gene (reference sequence). The CDR3 totals 13 residues. Trimming shortened V by 2 bases and J by 4 bases, and 8 bases separated the two germline ends. The CDR3 sequence: CASSIRRSTEAFF. In DNA, the CDR3 is TGTGCCAGTAGTATAAGAAGGAGCACTGAAGCTTTCTTT.

This clonotype occurred many times. The rearrangement uses TRBV12-3 or TRBV12-4 and TRBJ1-2; 7 nucleotides agree with TRBD1. The CDR3 runs 12 residues. The trim removed 5 bases at V and 8 bases at J, leaving 5 bases unmatched. This CDR3 reads CASSPGGRGYTF. The CDR3 DNA reads as TGTGCCAGCAGTCCAGGGGGAAGGGGCTACACCTTC.

Ten or more counts support this clonotype. The CDR3 spells CASSYTREETQYF. CDR3 nucleotides: TGTGCCAGCAGTTACACCAGGGAAGAGACCCAGTACTTC. The chain recombines TRBV6-6 with TRBJ2-5; D perhaps matches TRBD1 (5 bases). Germline-derived CDR1 and CDR2 are MNHNY and SVGAGI (reference sequence). The CDR3 consists of 13 residues. V lost 2 bases and J lost 3, with 7 bases in between.

This clonotype was counted at least ten times. This chain uses TRBV7-3 with TRBJ2-1, with TRBD2 matching 10 bases. The CDR3 is made up of 16 amino acids. J gave up 0 bases and V 5 bases, and 4 bases lay outside the gene matches. CDR1 and CDR2 from the germline V gene are SGHTA and FQGTGA. The CDR3 is CASSQLAGPSYNEQFF. As DNA, the CDR3 is TGTGCCAGCAGCCAACTAGCGGGACCCTCCTACAATGAGCAGTTCTTC.

This rearrangement joins TRBV27 to TRBJ2-1, with 9 bases matching TRBD2. CDR1 MNHEY and CDR2 SMNVEV come from the germline V gene (reference sequence). V was pared by 6 bases and J by 9 bases, with 9 bases of the junction left unmatched. The CDR3 is 14 amino acids. CDR3 nucleotides: TGTGCCAGCAGCATCCGGGCGGGAGGGGGTGAGCAGTTCTTC. Amino acid sequence: CASSIRAGGGEQFF.

The V call is TRBV10-3, the J call TRBJ2-7; TRBD2 aligns across 10 bases. The CDR3 has 15 amino acids. The V and J ends lost 3 bases and 4 bases, in that order; junction bases with no gene match: 6. Germline-derived CDR1 and CDR2 are ENHRY and SYGVKD. The DNA for the CDR3 is TGTGCCATCAGTGAAGGGGGAGCGGGAGGGTACGAGCAGTACGTC. Its translation: CAISEGGAGGYEQYV.

This clonotype was counted at least ten times. This chain links TRBV12-3 or TRBV12-4 with TRBJ2-3; 13 bases line up with TRBD2. V shed 0 bases and J 2 bases; nucleotides not matched to a gene: 5. This CDR3 has 18 amino acids. DNA for the CDR3: TGTGCCAGCAGTTTAGCGCTGGGACTAGCGGGGTACACAGATACGCAGTATTTT. Translation gives CASSLALGLAGYTDTQYF.

This clonotype was picked up a small number of times. The chain carries TRBV14 and TRBJ1-1; D not certain. The length of the CDR3 is 17 residues. Per the germline V gene, CDR1 is SGHDN and CDR2 is FVKESK. V was clipped by 4 bases and J by 0 bases, with 18 bases between them. Here the CDR3 DNA reads TGTGCCAGCAGCCCCAGAGAGTTCTATTTTATGAACACTGAAGCTTTCTTT. This encodes CASSPREFYFMNTEAFF.

CDR3 sequence (DNA): TGTGCCAGCAGCGCTCCGGGACTAGCGGGCCTACGTACCTACGAGCAGTACTTC. Protein product: CASSAPGLAGLRTYEQYF. This chain joins TRBV9 and TRBJ2-7; 12 bases are a match to TRBD2. V shed 3 bases, J shed 2 bases, and the junction held 12 bases outside the gene matches. This CDR3 contains 18 residues. The V gene's germline CDR1 is SGDLS and CDR2 YYNGEE.

V and J are TRBV7-2 and TRBJ2-2; 14 nucleotides match TRBD2. The CDR3 consists of 17 residues. Germline V CDR1 and CDR2: SGHTA, FQGNSA. V trimming: 6 bases; J trimming: 1 base; junction bases outside the gene matches: 4. The CDR3 region has the DNA TGTGCCAGCAGACCAGGACTAGCGGGAGGGAACACCGGGGAGCTGTTTTTT. It translates to CASRPGLAGGNTGELFF.

Regarding this clonotype: This could be a read error, since a much larger clone is one nucleotide away. This sequence joins TRBV3-1 and TRBJ2-3; 8 bases agree with TRBD2. CDR1 and CDR2 (germline): LGHDT, YNNKEL (reference sequence). The CDR3 length is 16 residues. This CDR3 is CTSSHYTSGHTDTQYF. For the CDR3, the DNA is TGTACCAGCAGCCATTATACTAGCGGCCACACAGATACGCAGTATTTT.

The chain employs TRBV20-1 and TRBJ2-2; D gene unclear. Germline CDR1 DFQATT, CDR2 SNEGSKA (reference sequence). The CDR3 covers 15 residues. V lost 0 bases and J lost 5, with 13 bases in between. The CDR3 protein is CSARDLRQTTGELFF. The CDR3 bases are TGCAGTGCTAGAGATCTGAGACAAACTACCGGGGAGCTGTTTTTT.

This clonotype was observed many times. CDR3 DNA sequence: TGTGCCAGCAGCTCCGAGACCAGGGCCTCCTACAATGAGCAGTTCTTC. This gives the protein CASSSETRASYNEQFF. The V call is TRBV11-1, the J call TRBJ2-1, with D perhaps matching TRBD1 (5 bases). Per the germline V gene, CDR1 is SGHAT and CDR2 is FQDESV (reference sequence). This CDR3 comprises 16 residues. V lost 4 bases to trimming and J lost 0 bases, with 13 bases between them.

This clonotype was detected many times. This chain joins TRBV29-1 and TRBJ2-3; TRBD2 matches 12 bases. CDR1 SQVTM and CDR2 ANQGSEA come from the germline V gene. J lost 2 bases, V lost 2 bases, and 5 bases had no gene match. The CDR3 is made up of 16 amino acids. CDR3 nucleotides: TGCAGCGTTGAATACCTAGCGGGAGGGACCACAGATACGCAGTATTTT. Encoded protein: CSVEYLAGGTTDTQYF.

This clonotype was counted only a few times. The V call is TRBV29-1, the J call TRBJ2-1, with 8 bases aligning to TRBD2. The V gene end was trimmed by 6 bases and the J gene end by 6 bases; junction bases not matched to a gene: 10. The CDR3 has 14 amino acids. Germline assignment: CDR1 SQVTM and CDR2 ANQGSEA. This CDR3 is CSVRRTGGFNEQFF. In nucleotides, the CDR3 is TGCAGCGTCCGCCGAACGGGAGGGTTCAATGAGCAGTTCTTC.

The rearrangement links TRBV5-6 to TRBJ1-5, with 7 bases that match TRBD1. Germline V lookup: CDR1 SGHDT, CDR2 YYEEEE. The CDR3 sequence is 16 residues long. V lost 0 bases to trimming and J lost 7 bases; unmatched junction nucleotides: 10. The CDR3 DNA reads TGTGCCAGCAGCTTGGGTGCAGGGACAGTGTCCCAGCCCCAGCATTTT. It specifies CASSLGAGTVSQPQHF. The full variable domain, in which reference TRBV5-6 and TRBJ1-5 provide the parts outside the CDR3, is DAGVTQSPTHLIKTRGQQVTLRCSPKSGHDTVSWYQQALGQGPQFIFQYYEEEERQRGNFPDRFSGHQFPNYSSELNVNALLLGDSALYLCASSLGAGTVSQPQHFGDGTRLSIL.

Ten or more counts support this clonotype. The V gene is TRBV6-6, the J gene TRBJ1-2; TRBD1 is a possible D gene (6 bases). The CDR3 spans 14 residues. V shed 2 bases and J shed 2 bases, with 9 bases lying between them. Germline lookup yields CDR1 MNHNY and CDR2 SVGAGI (reference sequence). CDR3 coding DNA: TGTGCCAGCAGTTACACGGACAGAAACTATGGCTACACCTTC. Protein product: CASSYTDRNYGYTF.

This chain links TRBV5-1 with TRBJ2-2; 7 nucleotides line up with TRBD1. There are 14 residues in the CDR3. The trim removed 4 bases at V and 8 bases at J, leaving 8 bases unmatched. CDR1 and CDR2 (germline): SGHRS, YFSETQ. The CDR3 is CASSAGQEGGELFF. The CDR3 coding sequence is TGCGCCAGCAGCGCTGGACAGGAAGGAGGGGAGCTGTTTTTT.

The chain employs TRBV29-1 and TRBJ1-2, with 8 bases aligning to TRBD1. The CDR3 totals 12 residues. Germline CDR1 SQVTM, CDR2 ANQGSEA. V gave up 4 bases and J gave up 8 bases; unmatched junction bases: 6. CDR3 amino acids: CSVGGQGWGYTF. DNA of the CDR3: TGCAGCGTTGGAGGACAGGGCTGGGGCTACACCTTC.

The table lists this clonotype with many counts. The chain carries TRBV2 and TRBJ2-1; the match to TRBD2 covers 9 bases. Germline V gives CDR1 SNHLY, CDR2 FYNNEI. V was clipped by 4 bases and J by 7 bases; unmatched bases: 5. This CDR3 is built from 14 residues. The CDR3 sequence is CASSVDSGSNEQFF. CDR3 in DNA: TGTGCCAGCAGTGTTGATAGCGGGAGTAATGAGCAGTTCTTC. Full variable domain (remainder filled in from reference TRBV2 and TRBJ2-1): EPEVTQTPSHQVTQMGQEVILRCVPISNHLYFYWYRQILGQKVEFLVSFYNNEISEKSEIFDDQFSVERPDGSNFTLKIRSTKLEDSAMYFCASSVDSGSNEQFFGPGTRLTVL.

The chain combines TRBV6-1 with TRBJ1-1; D is unclear. V was shortened by 6 bases and J by 3 bases, with 14 bases between the two germline ends. The germline gives CDR1 MNHNS, CDR2 SASEGT. The CDR3 is 14 residues long. In nucleotides, the CDR3 is TGTGCCAGCAGCCTTAGTTGGGTAGACACTGAAGCTTTCTTT. Its protein product is CASSLSWVDTEAFF.

The chain links TRBV19 to TRBJ2-1; no clear D. The CDR3 is made up of 13 amino acids. The V end lost 1 base, the J end lost 5 bases, and 6 bases lay between the germline ends. Germline V lookup: CDR1 LNHDA, CDR2 SQIVND (reference sequence). The CDR3 nucleotides read TGTGCCAGTAGTATAGGCAGAAACAATGAGCAGTTCTTC. Translating gives CASSIGRNNEQFF.

In this sample, this clonotype turned up many times. The chain uses TRBV13 and TRBJ2-2, with 12 bases aligning to TRBD2. CDR1 is PRHDT and CDR2 is FYEKMQ in the germline V gene (reference sequence). Unmatched junction bases numbered 7, after V lost 5 bases and J lost 0 bases. The CDR3 contains 18 residues. The CDR3, as DNA: TGTGCCAGCAGCCCAGGACTAGCGGGACGTTCGAACACCGGGGAGCTGTTTTTT. Translation: CASSPGLAGRSNTGELFF.

In this sample, this clonotype turned up a few times. This sequence joins TRBV20-1 and TRBJ2-7, with 7 bases lining up with TRBD2. Germline values: CDR1 DFQATT, CDR2 SNEGSKA (reference sequence). The CDR3 has 17 amino acids. Losses at the gene ends were 3 bases for V and 6 bases for J; bases not matched to a gene: 20. CDR3 DNA: TGCAGTGCTAGCGCCCCGATTAGCGGGCACCCAGGCGGCGAGCAGTACGTC. Translated, it gives CSASAPISGHPGGEQYV.

This clonotype was picked up many times. The chain combines TRBV12-3 or TRBV12-4 with TRBJ2-7; 11 bases agree with TRBD2. The CDR3 length is 15 residues. Trimming took 7 bases from V and 4 from J; bases not matched to a gene: 9. The CDR3 region is CASTPGTSGLYEQYF. The CDR3 coding sequence is TGTGCCAGCACCCCCGGGACTAGCGGATTATACGAGCAGTACTTC.

The genes are TRBV25-1 and TRBJ2-3; D perhaps matches TRBD2 (6 bases). This CDR3 region has 16 residues. Germline V gives CDR1 MGHDK, CDR2 SYGVNS. The V end was cut by 2 bases, the J end by 5 bases, with 17 bases between. In nucleotides, the CDR3 is TGTGCCAGCAGTGAAGGACTAATTTTTAAAGGAGATACGCAGTATTTT. It codes for CASSEGLIFKGDTQYF.

The chain has TRBV6-1 and TRBJ1-4; D is ambiguous. The germline gives CDR1 MNHNS, CDR2 SASEGT. CDR3 length equals 17 residues. Trimming took 11 bases from V and 1 from J, leaving 23 bases between them. The DNA for the CDR3 is TGTGCCGGCAAAGATCGGGTCCTGGGCTTAACTAATGAAAAACTGTTTTTT. Protein: CAGKDRVLGLTNEKLFF.

This clonotype was picked up many times. The chain couples TRBV19 to TRBJ1-2; TRBD1 might be the D (5 bases). Looked up from germline, CDR1 is LNHDA and CDR2 is SQIVND (reference sequence). Trimming shortened V by 5 bases and J by 0 bases, and 13 bases separated the two germline ends. CDR3 length: 15 residues. The CDR3: CASSAGHTANYGYTF. The CDR3 nucleotides read TGTGCCAGTAGTGCAGGACACACAGCTAACTATGGCTACACCTTC. The whole variable domain, remainder taken from reference TRBV19 and TRBJ1-2, is DGGITQSPKYLFRKEGQNVTLSCEQNLNHDAMYWYRQDPGQGLRLIYYSQIVNDFQKGDIAEGYSVSREKKESFPLTVTSAQKNPTAFYLCASSAGHTANYGYTFGSGTRLTVV.

This clonotype was found many times. This sequence joins TRBV12-3 or TRBV12-4 and TRBJ1-5; D unclear. The CDR3 length is 14 residues. The V and J ends lost 6 bases and 4 bases respectively, with 13 bases between them. CDR3 sequence: CASSSRGGNQPQHF. The CDR3 DNA is TGTGCCAGCAGCTCCCGGGGAGGTAATCAGCCCCAGCATTTT.

Ten or more counts support this clonotype. The chain recombines TRBV11-2 with TRBJ2-5, with a possible D match to TRBD2 (6 bases). Trimming left V 1 base short and J 5 bases short, with 14 bases between. CDR1 and CDR2 from the germline V gene are SGHAT and FQNNGV. The CDR3 is 15 residues long. The DNA for the CDR3 is TGTGCCAGCAGCTTAGGGACGGGAGAGGGGGAGACCCAGTACTTC. Amino acids: CASSLGTGEGETQYF.